This T cell receptor beta chain originates from a study of T cell changes during pregnancy in multiple sclerosis. Sequencing used immunoSEQ multiplex PCR; TCRdb keeps in-frame clones, though not all of them. Of over 85,000 clones listed, 85% to 95% are singletons. The sequence was obtained from a female donor in good health, enrolled as a control in a pregnancy study. Sample: peripheral blood, taken in the first trimester of pregnancy.

CDR3 coding DNA: TGCGCCAGCAGCCAAGATCGGGCTAGCGGGGGGTCCTCTTCCTACGAGCAGTACTTC. This sequence encodes CASSQDRASGGSSSYEQYF. The V and J genes are TRBV4-3 and TRBJ2-7, with 11 bases lining up with TRBD2. Per germline, CDR1 LGHNA and CDR2 YSLEER. The CDR3 covers 19 residues. Trimming cost V 0 bases and J 1 base; bases outside gene matches: 11.